The TCR beta chain described here comes from a study of response to subunit inactivated influenza vaccine. Notes on the study in general: It was the authors' suggestion that each seasonal influenza vaccination recruits few new T cells.

TCRdb reprocessed the RT-PCR reads with MiXCR, giving one entry per CDR3 protein. The sample holds some 850,000 distinct CDR3 sequences, approximately 17% seen once. To note about this clonotype: The antigen is not known.

CDR3 length: 15 amino acids. V was clipped by 5 bases and J by 1 base; unmatched bases: 6. CDR1 is MDHEN and CDR2 is SYDVKM in the germline V gene. The V call is TRBV28, the J call TRBJ2-7, with 9 bases aligning to TRBD1. The source is a man between 45 and 60 years old who received an inactivated influenza vaccine. Sequences were derived from PBMCs from blood, sampled 5 days after vaccination. DNA of the CDR3: TGTGCCAGCAGTACAGGGGGCTCCAAATCCTACGAGCAGTACTTC. It specifies CASSTGGSKSYEQYF.